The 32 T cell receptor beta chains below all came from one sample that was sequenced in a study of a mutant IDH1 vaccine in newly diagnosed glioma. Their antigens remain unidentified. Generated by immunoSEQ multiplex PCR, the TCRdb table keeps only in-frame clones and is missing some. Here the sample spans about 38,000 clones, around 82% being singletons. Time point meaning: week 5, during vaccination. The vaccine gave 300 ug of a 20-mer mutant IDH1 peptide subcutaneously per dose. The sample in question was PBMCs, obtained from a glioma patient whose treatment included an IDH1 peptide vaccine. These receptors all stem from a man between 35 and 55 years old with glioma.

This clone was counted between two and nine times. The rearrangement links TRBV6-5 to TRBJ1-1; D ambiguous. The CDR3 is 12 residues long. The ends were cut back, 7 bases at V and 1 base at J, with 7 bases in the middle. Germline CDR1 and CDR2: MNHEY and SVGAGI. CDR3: CASKKGNTEAFF. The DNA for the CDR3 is TGTGCCAGCAAGAAGGGGAACACTGAAGCTTTCTTT.

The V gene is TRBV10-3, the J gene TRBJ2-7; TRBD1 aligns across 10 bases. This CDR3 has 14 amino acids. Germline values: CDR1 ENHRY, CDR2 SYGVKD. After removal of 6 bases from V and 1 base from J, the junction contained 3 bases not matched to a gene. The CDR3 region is CAISRQGASYEQYF. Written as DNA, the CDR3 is TGTGCCATCAGCCGACAGGGGGCTTCCTACGAGCAGTACTTC.

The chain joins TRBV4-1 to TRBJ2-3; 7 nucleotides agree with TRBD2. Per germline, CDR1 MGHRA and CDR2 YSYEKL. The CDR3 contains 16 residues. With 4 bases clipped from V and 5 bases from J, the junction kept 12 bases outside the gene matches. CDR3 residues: CASSPLADPSVDTQYF. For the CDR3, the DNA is TGCGCCAGCAGCCCTCTAGCGGACCCTTCCGTAGATACGCAGTATTTT.

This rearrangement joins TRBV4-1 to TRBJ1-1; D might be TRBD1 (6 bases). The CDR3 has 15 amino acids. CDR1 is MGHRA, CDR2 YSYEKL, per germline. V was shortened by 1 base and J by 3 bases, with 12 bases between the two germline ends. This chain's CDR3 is CASSQAWRTDTEAFF. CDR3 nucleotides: TGCGCCAGCAGCCAAGCGTGGCGGACAGACACTGAAGCTTTCTTT.

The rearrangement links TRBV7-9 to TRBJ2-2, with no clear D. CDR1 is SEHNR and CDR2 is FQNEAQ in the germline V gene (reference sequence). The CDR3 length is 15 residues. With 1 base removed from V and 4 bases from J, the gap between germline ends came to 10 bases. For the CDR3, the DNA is TGTGCCAGCAGCTTAGACCAGGTAGCCACCGGGGAGCTGTTTTTT. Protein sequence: CASSLDQVATGELFF.

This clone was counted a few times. CDR3 nucleotide sequence: TGTGCCAGCAGTGTCCAGAGAAACACTGAAGCTTTCTTT. Residues: CASSVQRNTEAFF. This sequence joins TRBV2 and TRBJ1-1; D uncertain. This CDR3 has 13 residues. V dropped 4 bases and J dropped 2 bases, with 8 bases sitting between them. The germline CDR1 and CDR2 sequences are SNHLY and FYNNEI.

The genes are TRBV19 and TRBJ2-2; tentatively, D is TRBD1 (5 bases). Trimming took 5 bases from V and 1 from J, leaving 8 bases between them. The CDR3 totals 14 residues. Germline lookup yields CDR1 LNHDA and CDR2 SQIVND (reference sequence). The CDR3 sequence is CASSRQRNTGELFF. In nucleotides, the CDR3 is TGTGCCAGTAGTCGACAGAGGAACACCGGGGAGCTGTTTTTT.

The chain's CDR3 is CASSLPPQETQYF. The CDR3 region has the DNA TGTGCCAGCAGTCTTCCCCCTCAAGAGACCCAGTACTTC. V is TRBV5-8 and J is TRBJ2-5; D is undetermined. Per germline, CDR1 SGHTS and CDR2 YDEGEE. V was trimmed by 5 bases and J by 2 bases, leaving 10 bases between them. This CDR3 is 13 amino acids long.

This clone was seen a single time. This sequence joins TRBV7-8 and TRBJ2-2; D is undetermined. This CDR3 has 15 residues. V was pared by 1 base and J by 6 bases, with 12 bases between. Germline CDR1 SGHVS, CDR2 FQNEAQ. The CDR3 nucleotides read TGTGCCAGCAGCTTAGGGTTCGGTGGTCCCGGGGAGCTGTTTTTT. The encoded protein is CASSLGFGGPGELFF.

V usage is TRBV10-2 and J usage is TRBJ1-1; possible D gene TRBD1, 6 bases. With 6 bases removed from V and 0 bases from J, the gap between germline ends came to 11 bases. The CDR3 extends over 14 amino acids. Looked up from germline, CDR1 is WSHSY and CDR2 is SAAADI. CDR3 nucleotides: TGCGCCAGCAGGGAGGGACAAGTGAACACTGAAGCTTTCTTT. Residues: CASREGQVNTEAFF.

This CDR3 is CASSGGTGVYYGYTF. The CDR3 region has the DNA TGTGCCAGCAGCGGTGGGACAGGGGTATACTATGGCTACACCTTC. The chain combines TRBV5-4 with TRBJ1-2; 10 bases agree with TRBD1. CDR3 length: 15 amino acids. Germline V lookup: CDR1 SGHNT, CDR2 YYREEE (reference sequence). V lost 4 bases to trimming and J lost 3 bases; unmatched junction nucleotides: 6.

The CDR3 nucleotides are TGCGCCAGCAGCTCTGGGCCCGCTGGCGGGACCATCCAAGAGACCCAGTACTTC. Its protein product is CASSSGPAGGTIQETQYF. The rearrangement links TRBV5-1 to TRBJ2-5; D is perhaps TRBD2 (6 bases). The CDR3 is made up of 18 amino acids. The germline CDR1 and CDR2 sequences are SGHRS and YFSETQ. V was trimmed by 3 bases and J by 1 base, leaving 22 bases between them.

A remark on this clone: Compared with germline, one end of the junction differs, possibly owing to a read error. CDR3 amino acids: CATSSRLAGYNEQFF. CDR3 coding DNA: TGTGCCACCAGTTCGAGGCTAGCGGGCTACAATGAGCAGTTCTTC. This chain uses TRBV2 with TRBJ2-1, with TRBD2 matching 8 bases. Per the germline V gene, CDR1 is SNHLY and CDR2 is FYNNEI. The CDR3 loop spans 15 amino acids.

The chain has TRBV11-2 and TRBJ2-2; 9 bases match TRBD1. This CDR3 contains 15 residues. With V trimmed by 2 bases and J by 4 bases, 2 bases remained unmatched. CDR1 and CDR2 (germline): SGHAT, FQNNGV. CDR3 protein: CASSLRTGVTGELFF. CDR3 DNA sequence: TGTGCCAGCAGCTTACGGACAGGGGTCACCGGGGAGCTGTTTTTT. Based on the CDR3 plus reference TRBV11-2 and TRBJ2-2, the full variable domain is EAGVAQSPRYKIIEKRQSVAFWCNPISGHATLYWYQQILGQGPKLLIQFQNNGVVDDSQLPKDRFSAERLKGVDSTLKIQPAKLEDSAVYLCASSLRTGVTGELFFGEGSRLTVL.

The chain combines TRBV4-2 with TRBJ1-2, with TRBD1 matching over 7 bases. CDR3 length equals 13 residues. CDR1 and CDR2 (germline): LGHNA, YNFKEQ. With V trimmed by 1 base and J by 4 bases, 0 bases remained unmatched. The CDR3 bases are TGTGCCAGCAGCCAAGGGGACAGCTATGGCTACACCTTC. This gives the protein CASSQGDSYGYTF.

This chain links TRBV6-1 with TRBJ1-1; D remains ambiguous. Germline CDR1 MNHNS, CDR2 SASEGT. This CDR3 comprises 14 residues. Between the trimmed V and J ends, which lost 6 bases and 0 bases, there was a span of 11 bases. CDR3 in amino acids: CASSWVGMNTEAFF. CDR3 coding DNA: TGTGCCAGCAGCTGGGTGGGCATGAACACTGAAGCTTTCTTT.

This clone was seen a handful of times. Here the CDR3 reads CASSLYPNTGELFF. CDR3 bases: TGTGCCAGCAGTTTATACCCGAACACCGGGGAGCTGTTTTTT. The genes are TRBV27 and TRBJ2-2; D gene ambiguous. The CDR3 contains 14 residues. CDR1 and CDR2 from the germline V gene are MNHEY and SMNVEV (reference sequence). V lost 1 base and J lost 0, with 3 bases in between.

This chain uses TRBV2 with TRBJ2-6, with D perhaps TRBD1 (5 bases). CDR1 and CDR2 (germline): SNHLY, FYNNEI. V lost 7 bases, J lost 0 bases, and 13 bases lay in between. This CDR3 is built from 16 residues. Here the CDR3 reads CASNTGATSGANVLTF. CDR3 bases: TGTGCCAGCAATACAGGTGCTACCTCTGGGGCCAACGTCCTGACTTTC.

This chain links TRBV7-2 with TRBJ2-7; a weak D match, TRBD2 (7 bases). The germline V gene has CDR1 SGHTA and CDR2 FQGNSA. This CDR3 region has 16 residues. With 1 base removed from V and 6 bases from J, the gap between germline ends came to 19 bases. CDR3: CASSLGGGVRGSEQYF. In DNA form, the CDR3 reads TGTGCCAGCAGCTTAGGGGGGGGCGTTAGGGGCTCCGAGCAGTACTTC.

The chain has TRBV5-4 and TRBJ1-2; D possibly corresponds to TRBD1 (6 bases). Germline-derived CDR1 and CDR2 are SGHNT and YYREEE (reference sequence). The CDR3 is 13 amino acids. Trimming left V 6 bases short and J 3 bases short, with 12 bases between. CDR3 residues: CASNNYRDYGYTF. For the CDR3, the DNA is TGTGCCAGCAACAATTACAGGGACTATGGCTACACCTTC.

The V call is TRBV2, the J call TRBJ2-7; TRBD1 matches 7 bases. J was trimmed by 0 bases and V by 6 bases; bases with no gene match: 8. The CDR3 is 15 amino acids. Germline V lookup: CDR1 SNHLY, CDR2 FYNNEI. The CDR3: CASRSGQVPSYEQYF. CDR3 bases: TGTGCCAGCAGGAGCGGACAGGTGCCCTCCTACGAGCAGTACTTC.

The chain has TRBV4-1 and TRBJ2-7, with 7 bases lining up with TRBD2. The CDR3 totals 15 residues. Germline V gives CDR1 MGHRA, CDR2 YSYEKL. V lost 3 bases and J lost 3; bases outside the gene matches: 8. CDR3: CASSHPARGVYEQYF. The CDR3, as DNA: TGCGCCAGCAGCCACCCTGCTCGGGGGGTCTACGAGCAGTACTTC.

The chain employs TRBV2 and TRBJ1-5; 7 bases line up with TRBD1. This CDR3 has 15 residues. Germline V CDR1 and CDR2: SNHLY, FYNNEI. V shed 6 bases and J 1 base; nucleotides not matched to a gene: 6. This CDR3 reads CASSQQGMSNQPQHF. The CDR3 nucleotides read TGTGCCAGCAGCCAACAGGGGATGAGCAATCAGCCCCAGCATTTT. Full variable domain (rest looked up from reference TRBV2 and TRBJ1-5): EPEVTQTPSHQVTQMGQEVILRCVPISNHLYFYWYRQILGQKVEFLVSFYNNEISEKSEIFDDQFSVERPDGSNFTLKIRSTKLEDSAMYFCASSQQGMSNQPQHFGDGTRLSIL.

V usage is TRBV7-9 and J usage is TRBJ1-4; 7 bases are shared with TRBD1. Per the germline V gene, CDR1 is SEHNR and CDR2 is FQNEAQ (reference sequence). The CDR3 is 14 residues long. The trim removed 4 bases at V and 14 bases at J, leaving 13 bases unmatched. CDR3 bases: TGTGCCAGCAGCTCAGGGACAGCTAAGAACGGTCTGTTTTTT. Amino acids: CASSSGTAKNGLFF.

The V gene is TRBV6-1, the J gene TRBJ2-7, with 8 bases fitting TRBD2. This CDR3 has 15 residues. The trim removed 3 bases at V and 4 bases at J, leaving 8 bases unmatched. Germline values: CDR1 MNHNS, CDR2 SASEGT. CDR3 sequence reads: CASSDRGGRSYEQYF. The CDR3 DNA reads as TGTGCCAGCAGTGACCGGGGGGGACGGAGTTACGAGCAGTACTTC.

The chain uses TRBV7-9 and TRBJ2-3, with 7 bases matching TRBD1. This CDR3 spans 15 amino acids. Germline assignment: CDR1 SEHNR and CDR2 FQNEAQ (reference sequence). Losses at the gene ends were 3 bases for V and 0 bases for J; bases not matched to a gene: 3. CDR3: CASSFRTGSTDTQYF. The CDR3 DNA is TGTGCCAGCAGCTTTCGGACAGGTAGCACAGATACGCAGTATTTT.

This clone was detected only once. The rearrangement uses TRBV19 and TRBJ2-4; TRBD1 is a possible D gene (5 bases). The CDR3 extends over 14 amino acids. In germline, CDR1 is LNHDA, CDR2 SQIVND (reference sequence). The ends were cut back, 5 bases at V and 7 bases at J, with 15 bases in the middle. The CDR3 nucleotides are TGTGCCAGTAGTCCGGAGCTGGGGCAGAACATTCAGTACTTC. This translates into CASSPELGQNIQYF.

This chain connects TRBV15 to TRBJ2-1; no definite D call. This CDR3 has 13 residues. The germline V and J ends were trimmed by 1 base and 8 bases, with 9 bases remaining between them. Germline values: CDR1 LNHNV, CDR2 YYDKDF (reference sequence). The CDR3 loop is CATSRGKEYEQFF. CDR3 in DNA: TGTGCCACCAGCAGAGGGAAAGAGTATGAGCAGTTCTTC.

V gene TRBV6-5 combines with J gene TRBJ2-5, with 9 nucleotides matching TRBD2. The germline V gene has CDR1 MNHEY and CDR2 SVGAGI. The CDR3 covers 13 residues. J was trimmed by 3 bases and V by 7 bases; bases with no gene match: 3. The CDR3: CASNPSGEETQYF. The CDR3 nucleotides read TGTGCCAGCAACCCTAGCGGGGAAGAGACCCAGTACTTC.

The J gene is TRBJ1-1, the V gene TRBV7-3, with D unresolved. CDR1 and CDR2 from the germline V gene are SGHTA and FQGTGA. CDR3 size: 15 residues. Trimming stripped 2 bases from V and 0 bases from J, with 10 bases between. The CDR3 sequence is CASSLLGPMNTEAFF. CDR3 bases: TGTGCCAGCAGCTTACTCGGACCGATGAACACTGAAGCTTTCTTT.

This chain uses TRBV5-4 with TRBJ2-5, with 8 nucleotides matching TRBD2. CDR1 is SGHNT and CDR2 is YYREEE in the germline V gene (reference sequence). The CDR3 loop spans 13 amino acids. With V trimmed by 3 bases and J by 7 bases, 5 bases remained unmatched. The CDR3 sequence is CASSWGLEVTQYF. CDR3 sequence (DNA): TGTGCCAGCAGCTGGGGACTAGAGGTGACCCAGTACTTC.

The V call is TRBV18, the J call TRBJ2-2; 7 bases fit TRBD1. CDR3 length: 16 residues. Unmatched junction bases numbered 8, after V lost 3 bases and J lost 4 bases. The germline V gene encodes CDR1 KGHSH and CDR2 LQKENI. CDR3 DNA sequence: TGTGCCAGCTCACCCAGACAGGGAGAGAGCACCGGGGAGCTGTTTTTT. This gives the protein CASSPRQGESTGELFF.